This T cell receptor beta chain was sequenced for a study of T-cell memory formation after mild COVID-19. Regarding the study as a whole: Among contracting clones, CD4+ were mainly CM/EM and CD8+ enriched in EMRA. Certain responding clones were present in pre-infection memory, suggesting participation of cross-reactive memory.

Via MiXCR, TCRdb re-called the 5' RACE reads, giving one row per CDR3 protein. Of approximately 150,000 distinct CDR3 sequences in the sample, around 15% are singletons; the top ten hold over 12%. This CDR3 comprises 15 residues. The ends were cut back, 3 bases at V and 1 base at J, with 12 bases in the middle. The germline gives CDR1 SGHRS, CDR2 YFSETQ. The sample holds many counts of this clonotype. Its target is unknown. The chain has TRBV5-1 and TRBJ2-3; D may be TRBD1 or TRBD2 (5 bases each). Input material: PBMCs or a T cell subset sorted from them (not recorded which). This TCR came from an adult woman who had mild COVID-19 (a few samples of this study predate the infection). Cell type and time point are not known. CDR3 DNA sequence: TGCGCCAGCAGCTACCGGGACGGAGGCACAGATACGCAGTATTTT. Its protein product is CASSYRDGGTDTQYF.